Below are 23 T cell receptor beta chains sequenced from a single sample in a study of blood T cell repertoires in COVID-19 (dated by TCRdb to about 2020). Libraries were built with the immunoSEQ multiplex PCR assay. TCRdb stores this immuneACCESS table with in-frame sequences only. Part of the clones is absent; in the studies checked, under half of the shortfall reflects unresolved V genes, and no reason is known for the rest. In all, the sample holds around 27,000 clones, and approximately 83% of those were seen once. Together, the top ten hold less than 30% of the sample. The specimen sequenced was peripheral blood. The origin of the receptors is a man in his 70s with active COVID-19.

CDR3 loop: CASSPEGAYNEQFF. DNA for the CDR3: TGTGCCAGCAGTCCGGAGGGCGCTTACAATGAGCAGTTCTTC. V is TRBV6-5 and J is TRBJ2-1; D might be TRBD2 (6 bases). The germline gives CDR1 MNHEY, CDR2 SVGAGI. This CDR3 has 14 residues. Trimming pared 5 bases from V and 4 bases from J, leaving 12 bases between.

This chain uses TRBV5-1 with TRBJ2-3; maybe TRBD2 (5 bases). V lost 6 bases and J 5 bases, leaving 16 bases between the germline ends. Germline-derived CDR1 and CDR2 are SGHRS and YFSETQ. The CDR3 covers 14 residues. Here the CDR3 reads CASTPGVDGDTQYF. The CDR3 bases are TGCGCCAGCACCCCCGGGGTAGACGGAGATACGCAGTATTTT.

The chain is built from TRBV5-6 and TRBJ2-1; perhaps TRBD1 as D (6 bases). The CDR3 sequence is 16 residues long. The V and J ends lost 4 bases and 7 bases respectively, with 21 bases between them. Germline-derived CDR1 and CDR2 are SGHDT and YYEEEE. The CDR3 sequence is CASSPRQEPKANEQFF. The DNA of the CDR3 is TGTGCCAGCAGCCCGAGACAGGAACCAAAGGCTAATGAGCAGTTCTTC.

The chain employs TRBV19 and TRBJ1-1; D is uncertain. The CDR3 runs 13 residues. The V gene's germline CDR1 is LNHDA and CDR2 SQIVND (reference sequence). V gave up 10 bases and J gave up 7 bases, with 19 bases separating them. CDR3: CATHPRGYGEAFF. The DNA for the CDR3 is TGTGCCACCCACCCTCGGGGATACGGTGAAGCTTTCTTT.

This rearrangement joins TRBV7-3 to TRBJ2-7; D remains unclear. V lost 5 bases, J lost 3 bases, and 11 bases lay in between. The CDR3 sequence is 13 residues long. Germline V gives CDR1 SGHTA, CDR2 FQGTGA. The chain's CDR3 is CASSPHPGYEQYF. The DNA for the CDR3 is TGTGCCAGCAGCCCCCACCCAGGCTACGAGCAGTACTTC.

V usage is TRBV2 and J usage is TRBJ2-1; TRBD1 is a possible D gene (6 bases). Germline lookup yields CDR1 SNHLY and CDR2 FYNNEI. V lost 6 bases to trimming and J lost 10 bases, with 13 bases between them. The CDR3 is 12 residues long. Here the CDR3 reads CASRGTGSEQFF. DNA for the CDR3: TGTGCCAGCAGGGGTACAGGGTCCGAGCAGTTCTTC.

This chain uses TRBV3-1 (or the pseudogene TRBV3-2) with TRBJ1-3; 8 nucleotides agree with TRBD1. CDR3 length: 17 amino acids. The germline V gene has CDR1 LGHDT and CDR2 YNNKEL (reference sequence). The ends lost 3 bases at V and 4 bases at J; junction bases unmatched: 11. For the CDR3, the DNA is TGTGCCAGCAGCCATCACGGACAGGGCCGACGAGGAAACACCATATATTTT. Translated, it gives CASSHHGQGRRGNTIYF.

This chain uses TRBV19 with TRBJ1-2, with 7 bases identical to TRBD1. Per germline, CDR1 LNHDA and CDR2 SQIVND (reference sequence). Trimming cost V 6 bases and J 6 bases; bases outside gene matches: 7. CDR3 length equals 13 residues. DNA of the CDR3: TGTGCCAGTAGGGCACAGGGGTTCAATGGCTACACCTTC. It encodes CASRAQGFNGYTF.

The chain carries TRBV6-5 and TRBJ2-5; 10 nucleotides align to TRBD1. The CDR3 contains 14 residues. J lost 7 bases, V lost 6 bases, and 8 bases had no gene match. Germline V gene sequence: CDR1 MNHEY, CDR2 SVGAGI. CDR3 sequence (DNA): TGTGCCAGCAGAGCCGACAGGGGGCAGGGGACCCAGTACTTC. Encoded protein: CASRADRGQGTQYF.

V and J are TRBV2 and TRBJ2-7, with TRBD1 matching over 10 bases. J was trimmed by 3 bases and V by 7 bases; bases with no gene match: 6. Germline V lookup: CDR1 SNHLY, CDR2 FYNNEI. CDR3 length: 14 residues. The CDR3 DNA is TGTGCCAGCACCCCGGACAGGGGGGACTACGAGCAGTACTTC. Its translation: CASTPDRGDYEQYF.

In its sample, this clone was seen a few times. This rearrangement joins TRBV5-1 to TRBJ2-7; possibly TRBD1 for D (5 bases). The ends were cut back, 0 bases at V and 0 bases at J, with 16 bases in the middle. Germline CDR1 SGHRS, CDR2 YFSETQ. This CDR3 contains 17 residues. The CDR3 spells CASSLAGQGYSSYEQYF. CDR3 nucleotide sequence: TGCGCCAGCAGCTTGGCGGGTCAGGGCTATAGCTCCTACGAGCAGTACTTC.

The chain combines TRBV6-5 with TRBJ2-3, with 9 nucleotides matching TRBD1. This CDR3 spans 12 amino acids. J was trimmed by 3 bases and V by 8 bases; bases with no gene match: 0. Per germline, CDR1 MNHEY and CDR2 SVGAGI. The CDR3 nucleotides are TGTGCCAGCGGACAGGGGACAGATACGCAGTATTTT. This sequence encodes CASGQGTDTQYF.

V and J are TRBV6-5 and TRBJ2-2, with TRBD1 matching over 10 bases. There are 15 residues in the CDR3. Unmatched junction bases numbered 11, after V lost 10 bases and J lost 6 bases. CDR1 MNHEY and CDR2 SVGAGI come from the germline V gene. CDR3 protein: CATPGQGRIAGELFF. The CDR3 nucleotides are TGTGCCACTCCGGGACAGGGGCGAATAGCCGGGGAGCTGTTTTTT.

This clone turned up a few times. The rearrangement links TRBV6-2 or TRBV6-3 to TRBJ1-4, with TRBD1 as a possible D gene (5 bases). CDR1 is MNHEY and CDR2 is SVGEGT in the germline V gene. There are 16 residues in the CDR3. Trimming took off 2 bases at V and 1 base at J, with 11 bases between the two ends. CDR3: CASSYGPGLTNEKLFF. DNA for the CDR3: TGTGCCAGCAGTTACGGCCCGGGACTAACTAATGAAAAACTGTTTTTT.

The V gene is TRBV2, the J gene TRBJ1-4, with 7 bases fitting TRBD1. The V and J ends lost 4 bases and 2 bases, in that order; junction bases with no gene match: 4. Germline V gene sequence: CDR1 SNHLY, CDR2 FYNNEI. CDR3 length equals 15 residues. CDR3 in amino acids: CASSVAGGTNEKLFF. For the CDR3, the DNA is TGTGCCAGCAGTGTGGCAGGGGGGACTAATGAAAAACTGTTTTTT.

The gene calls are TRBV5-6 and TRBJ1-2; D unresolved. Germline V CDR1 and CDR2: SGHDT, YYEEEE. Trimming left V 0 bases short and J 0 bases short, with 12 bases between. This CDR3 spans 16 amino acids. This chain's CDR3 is CASSLVGTGANYGYTF. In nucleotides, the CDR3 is TGTGCCAGCAGCTTGGTGGGTACCGGAGCTAACTATGGCTACACCTTC.

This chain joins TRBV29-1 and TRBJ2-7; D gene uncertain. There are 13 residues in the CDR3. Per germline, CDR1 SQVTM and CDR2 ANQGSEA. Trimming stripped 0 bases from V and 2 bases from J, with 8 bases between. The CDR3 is CSVEDLETYEQYF. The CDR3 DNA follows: TGCAGCGTTGAAGATCTTGAGACCTACGAGCAGTACTTC.

The DNA for the CDR3 is TGCGCCAGCAGCTTGGATGGTAGCGGGGCACAAGAGACCCAGTACTTC. Protein product: CASSLDGSGAQETQYF. The chain employs TRBV5-1 and TRBJ2-5; 8 bases are shared with TRBD2. The trim removed 0 bases at V and 2 bases at J, leaving 6 bases unmatched. Per germline, CDR1 SGHRS and CDR2 YFSETQ. The CDR3 runs to 16 residues.

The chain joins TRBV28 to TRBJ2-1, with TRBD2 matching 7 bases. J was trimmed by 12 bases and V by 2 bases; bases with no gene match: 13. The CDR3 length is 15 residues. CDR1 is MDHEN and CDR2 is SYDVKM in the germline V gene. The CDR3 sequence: CASSLRRSGRGWQFF. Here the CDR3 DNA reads TGTGCCAGCAGTTTACGAAGGAGCGGGCGGGGGTGGCAGTTCTTC.

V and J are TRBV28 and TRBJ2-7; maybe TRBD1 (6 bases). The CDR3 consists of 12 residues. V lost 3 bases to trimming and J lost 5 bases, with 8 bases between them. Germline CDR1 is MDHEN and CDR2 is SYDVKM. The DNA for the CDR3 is TGTGCCAGCAGTTTCCCAGGGGACGAGCAGTACTTC. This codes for CASSFPGDEQYF.

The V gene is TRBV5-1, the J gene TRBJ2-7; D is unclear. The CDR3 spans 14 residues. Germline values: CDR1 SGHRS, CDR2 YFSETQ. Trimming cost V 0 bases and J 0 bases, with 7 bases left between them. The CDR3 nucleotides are TGCGCCAGCAGCTTGGGCGGCAACTCCTACGAGCAGTACTTC. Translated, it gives CASSLGGNSYEQYF.

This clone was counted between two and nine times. The CDR3 nucleotides are TGTGCCAGCAGCAGAAATTGGGACAGGAACTCTGGAAACACCATATATTTT. Protein sequence: CASSRNWDRNSGNTIYF. The chain uses TRBV11-2 and TRBJ1-3; 8 bases map to TRBD1. Losses at the gene ends were 5 bases for V and 0 bases for J; bases not matched to a gene: 9. CDR3 length: 17 residues. Germline loops: CDR1 SGHAT, CDR2 FQNNGV.

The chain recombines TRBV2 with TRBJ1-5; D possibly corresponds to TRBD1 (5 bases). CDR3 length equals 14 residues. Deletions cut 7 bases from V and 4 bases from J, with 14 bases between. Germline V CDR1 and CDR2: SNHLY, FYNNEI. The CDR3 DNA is TGTGCCAGCAATGGAGGGGCACGGAATCAGCCCCAGCATTTT. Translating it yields CASNGGARNQPQHF.